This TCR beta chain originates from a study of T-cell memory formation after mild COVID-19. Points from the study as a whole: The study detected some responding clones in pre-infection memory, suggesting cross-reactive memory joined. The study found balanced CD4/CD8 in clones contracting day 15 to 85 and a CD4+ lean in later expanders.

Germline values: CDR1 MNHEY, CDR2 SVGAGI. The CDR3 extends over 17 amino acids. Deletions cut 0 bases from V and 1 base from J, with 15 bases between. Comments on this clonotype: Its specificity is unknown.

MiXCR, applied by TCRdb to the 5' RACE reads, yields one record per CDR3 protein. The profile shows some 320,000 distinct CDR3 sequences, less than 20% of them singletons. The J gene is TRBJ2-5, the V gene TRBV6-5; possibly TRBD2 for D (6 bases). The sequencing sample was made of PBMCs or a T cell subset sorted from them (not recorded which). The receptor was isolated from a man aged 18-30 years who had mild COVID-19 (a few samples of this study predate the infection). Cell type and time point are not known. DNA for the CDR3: TGTGCCAGCAGTTACTCGTTCGGGGGTACTTCCCAAGAGACCCAGTACTTC. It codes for CASSYSFGGTSQETQYF.